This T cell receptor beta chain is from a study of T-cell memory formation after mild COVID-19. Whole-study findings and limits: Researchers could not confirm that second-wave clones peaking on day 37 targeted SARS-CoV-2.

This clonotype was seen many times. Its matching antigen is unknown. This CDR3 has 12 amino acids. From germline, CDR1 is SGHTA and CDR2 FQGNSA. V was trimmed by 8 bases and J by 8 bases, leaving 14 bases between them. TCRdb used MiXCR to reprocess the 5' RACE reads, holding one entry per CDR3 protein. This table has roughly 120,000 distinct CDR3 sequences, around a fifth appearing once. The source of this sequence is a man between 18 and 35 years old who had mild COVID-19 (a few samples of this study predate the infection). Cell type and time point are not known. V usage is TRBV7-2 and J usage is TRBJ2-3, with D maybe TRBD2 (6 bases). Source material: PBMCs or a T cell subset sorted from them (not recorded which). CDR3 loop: CASARGSGTQYF. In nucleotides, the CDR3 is TGTGCCAGCGCACGGGGGTCGGGTACGCAGTATTTT.